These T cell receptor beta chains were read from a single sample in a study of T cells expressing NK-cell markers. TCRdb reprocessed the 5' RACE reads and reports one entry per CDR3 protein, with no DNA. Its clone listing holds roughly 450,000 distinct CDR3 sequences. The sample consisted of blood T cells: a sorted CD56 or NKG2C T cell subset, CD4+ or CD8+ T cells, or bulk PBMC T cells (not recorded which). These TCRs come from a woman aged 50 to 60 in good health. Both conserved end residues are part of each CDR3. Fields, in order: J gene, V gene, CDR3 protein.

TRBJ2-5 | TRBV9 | CASSPRQGGGSGETQYF
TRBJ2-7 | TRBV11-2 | CASSANYEQYF
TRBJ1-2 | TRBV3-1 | CATAGVDYGYTF
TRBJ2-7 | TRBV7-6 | CASSLVIGTSYEQYF
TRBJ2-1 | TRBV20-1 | CSAPPALGQHNEQFF
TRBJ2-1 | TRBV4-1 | CASSQHAPASNEQFF
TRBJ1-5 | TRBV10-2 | CASSDPGLAQPQHF
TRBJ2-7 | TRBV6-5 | CASSQGQFYEQYF
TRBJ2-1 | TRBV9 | CASSVATIAGGNEQFF
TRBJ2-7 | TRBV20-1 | CSAREGAGIRVQYF
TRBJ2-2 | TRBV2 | CASSLVIFGLFF
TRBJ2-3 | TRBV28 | CASLRSTDTQYF
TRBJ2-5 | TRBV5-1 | CASSKGAGEEETQYF
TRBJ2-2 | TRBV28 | CASKDTGELFF
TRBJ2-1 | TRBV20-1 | CSATPGLAGGPGNEQFF
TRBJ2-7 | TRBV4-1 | CASSHGTFRMGEQYF
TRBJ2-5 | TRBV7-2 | CASSLGAGGPETQYF
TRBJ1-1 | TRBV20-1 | CSAIGTLFEAFF
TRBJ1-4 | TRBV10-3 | CAISEEAGGVLEKLFF
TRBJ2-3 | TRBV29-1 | CSVSQGGDTQYF
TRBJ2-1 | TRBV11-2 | CASSLDGQRSSYNEQFF
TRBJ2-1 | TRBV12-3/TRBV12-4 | CASRRGGRLNEQFF
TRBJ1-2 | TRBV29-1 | CSVETGQRSYTF
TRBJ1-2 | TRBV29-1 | CSVEDRGYPYGYTF
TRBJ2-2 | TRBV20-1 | CSANGRTGDGTGELFF
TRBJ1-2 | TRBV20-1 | CSALGEGYGYTF
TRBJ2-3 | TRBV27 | CASRPGPFSVDTQYF
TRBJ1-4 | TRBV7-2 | CASSLMWGVGEKLFF
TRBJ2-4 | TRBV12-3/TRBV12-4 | CASSPGRHLAKNIQYF
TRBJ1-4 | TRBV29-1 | CSVEESNEKLFF
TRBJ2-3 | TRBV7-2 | CASSLARQRTDTQYF
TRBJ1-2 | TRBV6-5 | CASRTPGPIGGYTF
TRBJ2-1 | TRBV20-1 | CSARDETRPTGSYNEQFF
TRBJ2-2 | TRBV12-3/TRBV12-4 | CASSATGFTGELFF
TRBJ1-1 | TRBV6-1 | CASSEESRRTEAFF
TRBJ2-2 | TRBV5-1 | CASSTGPGTSGRELFF
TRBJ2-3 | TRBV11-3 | CASSLRNGQLTDTQYF
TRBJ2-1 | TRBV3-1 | CASSPPSGRDNEQFF
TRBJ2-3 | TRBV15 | CATSREPGGQDTQYF
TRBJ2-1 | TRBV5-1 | CASTLGTSLFNEQFF
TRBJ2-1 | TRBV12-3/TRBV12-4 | CASSLTGQGYNEQFF
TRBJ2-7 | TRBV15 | CATSRGQREGLGEQYF
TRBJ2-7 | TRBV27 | CASSILLAGGTYEQYF
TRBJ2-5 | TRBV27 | CASRGFRTGLSMGETQYF
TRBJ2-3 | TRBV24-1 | CATSDPSEGTGGADTQYF
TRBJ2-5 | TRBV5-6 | CASSLMRLEGETQYF
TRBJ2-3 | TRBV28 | CASSGTWETSTDTQYF
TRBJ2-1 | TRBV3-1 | CASSQLAVSYNEQFF
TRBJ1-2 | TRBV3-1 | CASSHRVHGYTF
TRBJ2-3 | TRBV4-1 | CASSQLGPSGNPTDTQYF
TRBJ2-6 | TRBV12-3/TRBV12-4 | CATRYGTTGANVLTF
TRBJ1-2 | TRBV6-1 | CASSEGTVYGYTF
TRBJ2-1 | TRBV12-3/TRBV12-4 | CASRGGRDNEQFF
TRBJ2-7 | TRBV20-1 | CSATGTELYEQYF
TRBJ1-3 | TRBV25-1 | CASSDVGNTIYF
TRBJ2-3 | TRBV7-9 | CASSRTGTVADTQYF